This T cell receptor (beta chain) was obtained from a study of T-cell memory formation after mild COVID-19. Findings and caveats of the study: Contracting clones from day 15 to 85 showed balanced CD4/CD8; later expanders favored CD4+. Most CD4+ clones that shrank were in CM and EM, while CD8+ ones turned up in EMRA. Second-wave clones reaching peak frequency on day 37 lacked confirmed SARS-CoV-2 specificity.

TCR alpha and TCR beta cDNA libraries carrying sample barcodes and UMIs came from 5'RACE with constant-segment primers. A single record per CDR3 protein comes from TCRdb applying MiXCR to the 5' RACE reads. The sample lists around 340,000 distinct CDR3 sequences, less than 20% occurring once. CDR3 size: 14 residues. Germline V gene lookup returns CDR1 DFQATT and CDR2 SNEGSKA (reference sequence). V was cut by 0 bases and J by 5 bases, with 14 bases left in between. This clonotype came up many times. Its antigen is still unknown. The chain has TRBV20-1 and TRBJ2-7; D not certain. Sequenced material: PBMCs or a T cell subset sorted from them (not recorded which). This receptor was obtained from a young man who had mild COVID-19 (a few samples of this study predate the infection). Cell type and time point are not known. CDR3 in DNA: TGCAGTGCTAGAGATCAGGAAAGGGCCGACGAGCAGTACTTC. Protein product: CSARDQERADEQYF.